Below, 14 T cell receptor beta chains from the same sample are listed, as sequenced in a study of shared clonotypes between healthy human individuals. This table comes from immunoSEQ multiplex PCR, and its TCRdb copy is limited to in-frame clones, with some not included. The sample has some 2 million clones, 95% seen once. The specimen was naive CD4+ T cells sorted from blood. Indicated subset: CD45RA+ positively selected. The receptors stem from a man aged 18-30 years in good health.

Details on this clone: This sample includes further DNA sequences coding for the same CDR3. This sequence joins TRBV9 and TRBJ2-5; D unclear. In germline, CDR1 is SGDLS, CDR2 YYNGEE. Trimming shortened V by 0 bases and J by 1 base, and 7 bases separated the two germline ends. The CDR3 loop spans 14 amino acids. CDR3 residues: CASSVGRTQETQYF. CDR3 bases: TGTGCCAGCAGCGTAGGGCGGACCCAAGAGACCCAGTACTTC.

The rearrangement links TRBV6-6 to TRBJ1-5, with D unresolved. V was shortened by 0 bases and J by 2 bases, with 2 bases between the two germline ends. The CDR3 extends over 13 amino acids. Per the germline V gene, CDR1 is MNHNY and CDR2 is SVGAGI (reference sequence). CDR3 region: CASSYSRNQPQHF. The CDR3, as DNA: TGTGCCAGCAGTTACTCCCGCAATCAGCCCCAGCATTTT.

The J gene is TRBJ1-1, the V gene TRBV18; 7 positions match TRBD1. Unmatched junction bases numbered 7, after V lost 6 bases and J lost 0 bases. Germline assignment: CDR1 KGHSH and CDR2 LQKENI. The CDR3 is 15 amino acids. CDR3 in amino acids: CASSSGDSMNTEAFF. Here the CDR3 DNA reads TGTGCCAGCTCTTCCGGGGACAGCATGAACACTGAAGCTTTCTTT.

J is TRBJ1-6 and V is TRBV6-1; 8 bases agree with TRBD1. There are 15 residues in the CDR3. Germline CDR1 reads MNHNS; CDR2 reads SASEGT. J was trimmed by 7 bases and V by 4 bases; bases with no gene match: 6. The CDR3 spells CASSAGTGLNSPLHF. In DNA, the CDR3 is TGTGCCAGCAGTGCCGGGACAGGATTAAATTCACCCCTCCACTTT.

The rearrangement uses TRBV10-1 and TRBJ2-5; possibly TRBD2 for D (5 bases). Germline loops: CDR1 WNHNN, CDR2 SYGVQD (reference sequence). The ends were cut back, 0 bases at V and 6 bases at J, with 11 bases in the middle. The CDR3 has 14 amino acids. The CDR3, as DNA: TGCGCCAGCAGTGAGTCTAACGGGAAACAGACCCAGTACTTC. It translates to CASSESNGKQTQYF.

Here the CDR3 DNA reads TGTGCCAGCACCCTAGGGACAGGGAATTTTATCTACGAGCAGTACTTC. It encodes CASTLGTGNFIYEQYF. V and J are TRBV2 and TRBJ2-7, with 9 bases lining up with TRBD1. The CDR3 length is 16 residues. CDR1 SNHLY and CDR2 FYNNEI come from the germline V gene. The trim removed 7 bases at V and 3 bases at J, leaving 13 bases unmatched.

CDR3 sequence: CASSPLGGRDTDTQYF. CDR3 sequence (DNA): TGTGCCAGCTCACCATTAGGCGGCAGGGATACAGATACGCAGTATTTT. V usage is TRBV18 and J usage is TRBJ2-3; tentative D call: TRBD1 (5 bases). Germline lookup yields CDR1 KGHSH and CDR2 LQKENI. V lost 2 bases to trimming and J lost 3 bases, with 15 bases between them. The CDR3 runs to 16 residues.

The V and J genes are TRBV2 and TRBJ1-5; D perhaps matches TRBD1 (6 bases). Germline CDR1 and CDR2: SNHLY and FYNNEI. CDR3 length equals 18 residues. Trimming stripped 2 bases from V and 7 bases from J, with 24 bases between. The DNA for the CDR3 is TGTGCCAGCAGTGAACCCCGCTATGTCGGGGGCGCTTGGCAGCCCCAGCATTTT. This encodes CASSEPRYVGGAWQPQHF.

The chain combines TRBV19 with TRBJ2-7, with 10 nucleotides matching TRBD1. The V gene's germline CDR1 is LNHDA and CDR2 SQIVND (reference sequence). The CDR3 has 12 residues. Trimming cost V 10 bases and J 4 bases; bases outside gene matches: 4. The DNA of the CDR3 is TGTGCCAATCGGGACAGGGGATACGAGCAGTACTTC. Protein: CANRDRGYEQYF. The complete variable domain, with remaining parts taken from reference TRBV19 and TRBJ2-7, reads DGGITQSPKYLFRKEGQNVTLSCEQNLNHDAMYWYRQDPGQGLRLIYYSQIVNDFQKGDIAEGYSVSREKKESFPLTVTSAQKNPTAFYLCANRDRGYEQYFGPGTRLTVT.

This clone was found once. The J gene is TRBJ1-3, the V gene TRBV29-1; D is unclear. The CDR3 runs to 15 residues. The V gene lost 3 bases and the J gene lost 0 bases, with 12 bases spanning the gap. Germline CDR1 is SQVTM and CDR2 is ANQGSEA. In nucleotides, the CDR3 is TGCAGCGTTGATAACCCCGAGGGCTCTGGAAACACCATATATTTT. Translating gives CSVDNPEGSGNTIYF.

This sequence joins TRBV11-2 and TRBJ2-7; the D is unclear. The CDR3 contains 14 residues. Trimming took off 0 bases at V and 4 bases at J, with 10 bases between the two ends. The germline CDR1 and CDR2 sequences are SGHAT and FQNNGV. In nucleotides, the CDR3 is TGTGCCAGCAGCTTAGACGACGGACCTTACGAGCAGTACTTC. Translated: CASSLDDGPYEQYF.

Of note for this clone: The same CDR3 arises from other DNA sequences in this sample as well. The genes are TRBV5-1 and TRBJ1-3; 8 bases align to TRBD1. With V trimmed by 1 base and J by 0 bases, 0 bases remained unmatched. The CDR3 extends over 15 amino acids. The germline CDR1 and CDR2 sequences are SGHRS and YFSETQ. The CDR3 here is CASSLTGGSGNTIYF. The CDR3 DNA reads TGCGCCAGCAGCTTGACAGGGGGCTCTGGAAACACCATATATTTT.

The chain employs TRBV5-1 and TRBJ2-7; 10 bases agree with TRBD1. Trimming took 4 bases from V and 3 from J; bases not matched to a gene: 10. The CDR3 totals 16 residues. Germline CDR1 and CDR2: SGHRS and YFSETQ. The DNA for the CDR3 is TGCGCCAGCAGCCGAGGGGGACAGGGGTTCGACTACGAGCAGTACTTC. Protein product: CASSRGGQGFDYEQYF.

The J gene is TRBJ2-1, the V gene TRBV10-3; D gene unclear. Trimming took off 3 bases at V and 3 bases at J, with 12 bases between the two ends. The CDR3 is 15 residues long. Per germline, CDR1 ENHRY and CDR2 SYGVKD. The DNA for the CDR3 is TGTGCCATCAGTGACTCCGAATCGAGCTACAATGAGCAGTTCTTC. Translation: CAISDSESSYNEQFF.